This TCR beta chain was profiled in a study of blood T cell repertoires in COVID-19. Study as a whole: Specimens from acute and convalescent COVID-19 originated in the United States, Italy and Spain.

TCRdb's table, derived via immunoSEQ multiplex PCR, lists solely in-frame clones and lacks some. The data hold hundreds of thousands of clones, with 85% to 90% observed a single time. Ages ranged from about 18 to 89 years, with residence in under 25 US areas. Two consecutive negative NP/OP PCR tests, clearance, or resolved symptoms defined Cohort 3 recovery. Per the germline V gene, CDR1 is SGHAT and CDR2 is FQNNGV. The CDR3 contains 18 residues. Trimming at V came to 5 bases and at J to 4 bases, leaving 20 bases not matched to a gene. Sequencing was performed on PBMCs or T cells enriched from blood (not recorded which). This chain uses TRBV11-2 with TRBJ2-7; TRBD2 agrees at 7 bases. The clonotype originates from a young man who had recovered from COVID-19. CDR3 protein: CASSRLGVRTGGGYEQYF. In DNA, the CDR3 is TGTGCCAGCAGCCGATTAGGGGTACGAACGGGAGGAGGTTACGAGCAGTACTTC.